This section outlines one T cell receptor (beta chain) sequence together with its context. What it binds is not known. The entry originates in a study of T cell repertoires in cytomegalovirus infection. About the research overall: Public TCR beta signatures marked donors with CMV infection and the matching HLA. Regarding the study as a whole: Predominance within the ex vivo response was attributable to HLA-C-restricted CMV-specific TCR beta clonotypes. Identification of carriers of CMV plus the relevant HLA was performed using cumulative public TCR beta family frequency.

The CDR3 runs to 13 residues. Between the trimmed V and J ends, which lost 7 bases and 4 bases, there was a span of 13 bases. Using its own MiXCR run on the reads, TCRdb lists one record per CDR3 protein. This sample carries about 180,000 distinct CDR3 sequences, about a sixth of them seen once, and the ten largest clones take approximately 25%. The receptor was derived from a human donor in good health (CMV status not recorded). Some clones in this sample may be carry-over from other donors' samples. Source material: CD8+ T cells from PBMCs. The chain combines TRBV12-3 or TRBV12-4 with TRBJ1-2; D ambiguous. The CDR3 bases are TGTGCCAGCACCAGCACGGTCGCCTATGGCTACACCTTC. Translating gives CASTSTVAYGYTF.